The clone carrying this T cell receptor beta chain occurred many times. Its target is unknown. RNA transcripts were the template for amplifying TCR beta CDR3 regions. The study used the HTBI primer set for a first-round RT-PCR of the TCR CDR3. TCRdb reprocessed the multiplex PCR reads via MiXCR and lists one record per CDR3 protein. The sample carries some 460,000 distinct CDR3 sequences, approximately 14% recorded once. This CDR3 has 15 residues. Between the trimmed V and J ends, which lost 6 bases and 14 bases, there was a span of 23 bases. CDR1 is MNHNS, CDR2 SASEGT, per germline. No progression to ophthalmopathy during 18 months of follow-up defined stable disease. The study enrolled patients aged 18 to 65 with newly diagnosed hyperthyroidism of under 2 months' duration. The data stem from a study of T cells in Graves' hyperthyroidism and ophthalmopathy. The study, taken as a whole, reports: Blood also showed most of the thyroid clonotypes that were expanded above 0.001.

This sequence originates from a woman in her late teens or twenties with Graves' hyperthyroidism. This chain connects TRBV6-1 to TRBJ1-6, with a tentative D call TRBD1 (6 bases). Sequencing was carried out using blood. Here the CDR3 reads CASRRTVGAFESLHF. CDR3 sequence (DNA): TGTGCCAGCAGACGGACAGTAGGAGCCTTTGAATCCCTCCACTTT.